The TCR beta chain described here comes from a study of T cell responses to AZD1222 COVID-19 vaccine. Findings of the study overall: Vaccine-associated CD4 TCRs spanned spike, dominant at 160-218 and 743-854.

This clone appeared a single time. The antigen is not known. Measured with immunoSEQ multiplex PCR; TCRdb has only the in-frame clones, and not every one. The table has 150,000 to 200,000 clones, about 92% seen once. Pooled in the analysis were second doses at about 4 or about 12 weeks. The sequence was obtained from an adult who received the AZD1222 COVID-19 vaccine. The sequences come from peripheral blood, collected 28 days after the second AZD1222 dose.

In nucleotides, the CDR3 is TGTGCCAGCAGCTCCCAGACAGGGGTTGAAAAACTGTTTTTT. Translation gives CASSSQTGVEKLFF. The V call is TRBV6-5, the J call TRBJ1-4; 8 bases align to TRBD1. Germline V gene sequence: CDR1 MNHEY, CDR2 SVGAGI. V was clipped by 6 bases and J by 7 bases; unmatched bases: 7. The CDR3 sequence is 14 residues long.